The 18 T cell receptor beta chains reported below all come from one sample, sequenced in a study of T cell changes during pregnancy in multiple sclerosis. TCRdb's table, derived via immunoSEQ multiplex PCR, lists solely in-frame clones and lacks some. The table lists some 40,000 clones, around nine tenths of them singletons. The sample here was CD4+ T cells from peripheral blood mononuclear cells, taken in the first trimester of pregnancy. The receptors stem from a female donor with multiple sclerosis, enrolled in a pregnancy study.

The genes are TRBV4-1 and TRBJ2-5, with TRBD1 matching over 9 bases. V lost 5 bases and J lost 5; bases outside the gene matches: 6. CDR3 length: 14 residues. In germline, CDR1 is MGHRA, CDR2 YSYEKL. CDR3 residues: CASSSQGALETQYF. CDR3 in DNA: TGCGCCAGCAGCTCACAGGGGGCGTTGGAGACCCAGTACTTC.

J is TRBJ2-2 and V is TRBV18; 13 positions agree with TRBD2. Per the germline V gene, CDR1 is KGHSH and CDR2 is LQKENI. This CDR3 has 19 residues. V dropped 2 bases and J dropped 3; count of bases not matched to a gene: 9. CDR3 sequence reads: CASSPLALAGGPDTGELFF. CDR3 nucleotides: TGTGCCAGCTCACCATTAGCACTAGCGGGAGGGCCGGACACCGGGGAGCTGTTTTTT.

The chain has TRBV6-1 and TRBJ2-5, with 8 bases fitting TRBD2. Germline loops: CDR1 MNHNS, CDR2 SASEGT. V trimming: 6 bases; J trimming: 4 bases; junction bases outside the gene matches: 7. CDR3 length: 14 residues. DNA of the CDR3: TGTGCCAGCAGACTAAGGGGACTAGGAGAGACCCAGTACTTC. It encodes CASRLRGLGETQYF.

The chain is built from TRBV19 and TRBJ2-3; TRBD1 matches 8 bases. The CDR3 runs 16 residues. From germline, CDR1 is LNHDA and CDR2 SQIVND (reference sequence). J lost 3 bases, V lost 5 bases, and 10 bases had no gene match. CDR3 region: CASSARRTGFTDTQYF. For the CDR3, the DNA is TGTGCCAGTAGTGCTCGACGGACAGGGTTTACAGATACGCAGTATTTT. The entire variable domain, with the rest obtained from reference TRBV19 and TRBJ2-3, is as follows: DGGITQSPKYLFRKEGQNVTLSCEQNLNHDAMYWYRQDPGQGLRLIYYSQIVNDFQKGDIAEGYSVSREKKESFPLTVTSAQKNPTAFYLCASSARRTGFTDTQYFGPGTRLTVL.

J is TRBJ2-2 and V is TRBV11-2; 7 nucleotides line up with TRBD1. The CDR3 has 14 amino acids. After removal of 3 bases from V and 4 bases from J, the junction contained 2 bases not matched to a gene. Looked up from germline, CDR1 is SGHAT and CDR2 is FQNNGV. The CDR3: CASSLGQRTGELFF. In DNA, the CDR3 is TGTGCCAGCAGCTTGGGACAGCGCACCGGGGAGCTGTTTTTT.

The rearrangement links TRBV5-1 to TRBJ1-1, with 7 bases identical to TRBD1. Germline V lookup: CDR1 SGHRS, CDR2 YFSETQ. After removal of 3 bases from V and 1 base from J, the junction contained 3 bases not matched to a gene. The CDR3 length is 14 residues. CDR3 nucleotide sequence: TGCGCCAGCAGCTCAGGGGGAGGGAACACTGAAGCTTTCTTT. It specifies CASSSGGGNTEAFF.

J is TRBJ1-6 and V is TRBV6-5; 8 bases are shared with TRBD1. The CDR3 contains 15 residues. With 2 bases clipped from V and 7 bases from J, the junction kept 4 bases outside the gene matches. Germline V lookup: CDR1 MNHEY, CDR2 SVGAGI. In DNA form, the CDR3 reads TGTGCCAGCAGTTACGTGGGACAGGCGAATTCACCCCTCCACTTT. It encodes CASSYVGQANSPLHF.

The chain employs TRBV5-1 and TRBJ2-7; D is possibly TRBD1 (6 bases). The CDR3 is 13 residues long. V lost 2 bases to trimming and J lost 6 bases, with 12 bases between them. The germline gives CDR1 SGHRS, CDR2 YFSETQ. CDR3 in amino acids: CASSLTGTSEQYF. The CDR3 bases are TGCGCCAGCAGCTTAACCGGGACATCCGAGCAGTACTTC.

The rearrangement joins TRBV7-8 to TRBJ2-7; 7 bases are shared with TRBD1. The germline gives CDR1 SGHVS, CDR2 FQNEAQ. After removal of 5 bases from V and 2 bases from J, the junction contained 15 bases not matched to a gene. The CDR3 totals 17 residues. The CDR3 protein is CASSPRMKGGATYEQYF. CDR3 in DNA: TGTGCCAGCAGCCCCCGTATGAAAGGGGGCGCAACCTACGAGCAGTACTTC.

This chain connects TRBV29-1 to TRBJ2-6; no firm D call. V was cut by 6 bases and J by 1 base, with 4 bases left in between. The germline CDR1 and CDR2 sequences are SQVTM and ANQGSEA. The CDR3 spans 12 residues. In DNA form, the CDR3 reads TGCAGCGTCCAATCTGGGGCCAACGTCCTGACTTTC. It specifies CSVQSGANVLTF.

The chain employs TRBV6-1 and TRBJ2-1, with 7 positions matching TRBD2. V was clipped by 6 bases and J by 6 bases; unmatched bases: 11. The CDR3 contains 15 residues. The germline V gene has CDR1 MNHNS and CDR2 SASEGT. The CDR3 nucleotides are TGTGCCAGCAGCCCCATAGGGAGGGCCTTCAATGAGCAGTTCTTC. Its translation is CASSPIGRAFNEQFF.

This chain uses TRBV5-1 with TRBJ2-1; 8 bases are a match to TRBD2. This CDR3 comprises 16 residues. Germline CDR1 reads SGHRS; CDR2 reads YFSETQ. Trimming at V came to 0 bases and at J to 0 bases, leaving 2 bases not matched to a gene. CDR3 DNA: TGCGCCAGCAGCTTGGTCAGCGGGAGCTCCTACAATGAGCAGTTCTTC. Translated: CASSLVSGSSYNEQFF.

This chain links TRBV6-1 with TRBJ1-2; TRBD1 might be the D (5 bases). Trimming took off 1 base at V and 0 bases at J, with 9 bases between the two ends. The CDR3 extends over 15 amino acids. The germline V gene has CDR1 MNHNS and CDR2 SASEGT. DNA for the CDR3: TGTGCCAGCAGTGAAGAATGGGGCGCTAACTATGGCTACACCTTC. Translation gives CASSEEWGANYGYTF.

The V call is TRBV25-1, the J call TRBJ1-1; perhaps TRBD1 as D (6 bases). V was cut by 3 bases and J by 0 bases, with 17 bases left in between. Germline V gene sequence: CDR1 MGHDK, CDR2 SYGVNS. This CDR3 has 17 amino acids. CDR3: CASSEGGQSHLNTEAFF. CDR3 DNA: TGTGCCAGCAGTGAGGGCGGACAGTCCCATCTGAACACTGAAGCTTTCTTT.

The chain's CDR3 is CASSKQGALGYEQYF. The CDR3 DNA reads TGTGCCAGCAGCAAACAGGGGGCGCTGGGGTACGAGCAGTACTTC. The V and J genes are TRBV6-6 and TRBJ2-7; 9 bases are shared with TRBD1. The V gene's germline CDR1 is MNHNY and CDR2 SVGAGI (reference sequence). The CDR3 is 15 residues long. V shed 6 bases and J 4 bases; nucleotides not matched to a gene: 10.

This clone was recorded once. This chain links TRBV2 with TRBJ1-3; D ambiguous. The germline CDR1 and CDR2 sequences are SNHLY and FYNNEI. V was trimmed by 6 bases and J by 0 bases, leaving 9 bases between them. The CDR3 sequence is 14 residues long. As DNA, the CDR3 is TGTGCCAGCAGCTCCCAGTACTCTGGAAACACCATATATTTT. It encodes CASSSQYSGNTIYF.

V is TRBV5-1 and J is TRBJ2-7, with 8 bases fitting TRBD2. Trimming removed 4 bases from V and 2 bases from J; junction bases left unmatched: 8. Germline CDR1 reads SGHRS; CDR2 reads YFSETQ. The CDR3 has 15 amino acids. Here the CDR3 reads CASSRGGITTYEQYF. Written as DNA, the CDR3 is TGCGCCAGCAGCCGGGGGGGGATAACTACCTACGAGCAGTACTTC.

The rearrangement links TRBV5-1 to TRBJ2-5, with D tentatively TRBD1 (6 bases). Germline CDR1 and CDR2: SGHRS and YFSETQ. The V gene lost 4 bases and the J gene lost 5 bases, with 15 bases spanning the gap. This CDR3 region has 14 residues. The CDR3 DNA reads TGCGCCAGCAGCCGAGGTCCCCAGGGGGAGACCCAGTACTTC. Translating gives CASSRGPQGETQYF. Drawing the rest from reference TRBV5-1 and TRBJ2-5, the complete variable domain is KAGVTQTPRYLIKTRGQQVTLSCSPISGHRSVSWYQQTPGQGLQFLFEYFSETQRNKGNFPGRFSGRQFSNSRSEMNVSTLELGDSALYLCASSRGPQGETQYFGPGTRLLVL.